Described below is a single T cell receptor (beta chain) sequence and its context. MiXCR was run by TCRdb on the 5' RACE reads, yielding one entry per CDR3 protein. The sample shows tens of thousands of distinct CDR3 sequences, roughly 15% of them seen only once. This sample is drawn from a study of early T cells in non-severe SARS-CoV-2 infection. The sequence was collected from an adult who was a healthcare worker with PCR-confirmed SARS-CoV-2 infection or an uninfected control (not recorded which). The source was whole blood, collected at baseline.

In DNA form, the CDR3 reads TGTGCCAGTAGACAGGGCCTTTACAATGAGCAGTTCTTC. Amino acids: CASRQGLYNEQFF. This chain connects TRBV13 to TRBJ2-1; the match to TRBD1 covers 7 bases. This CDR3 spans 13 amino acids. Unmatched junction bases numbered 6, after V lost 9 bases and J lost 4 bases. Germline lookup yields CDR1 PRHDT and CDR2 FYEKMQ (reference sequence).